This T cell receptor (beta chain) came from a study of blood T cell repertoires in COVID-19. Overall study: Italy, Spain and the United States were the sources of the convalescent and acute COVID-19 samples.

Germline assignment: CDR1 SGHDT and CDR2 YYEEEE. V lost 4 bases to trimming and J lost 0 bases; unmatched junction nucleotides: 12. The CDR3 length is 17 residues. In the original analysis: Reference gene primer amplification yielded estimated nucleated cell counts. Profiling relied on immunoSEQ multiplex PCR, and the TCRdb table lists in-frame clones only, not all of them. V and J calls and clone size come straight from that table; D and trimming were deduced from the DNA. Of roughly 670,000 clones listed, 90% were seen once; the top ten hold over 0.2%. The clonotype was recovered from a woman aged 18-29 years with acute or convalescent COVID-19. This sequence joins TRBV5-6 and TRBJ1-1; 7 nucleotides line up with TRBD1. The specimen was peripheral blood. The CDR3 nucleotides are TGTGCCAGCAGCGCCTTGGGGACAGATGGACTGAACACTGAAGCTTTCTTT. Amino acids: CASSALGTDGLNTEAFF.